This T cell receptor beta chain was sequenced for a study of regulatory T cells in long-lasting Graves disease. In germline, CDR1 is PRHDT, CDR2 FYEKMQ (reference sequence). The CDR3 has 14 amino acids. Trimming shortened V by 6 bases and J by 2 bases, and 13 bases separated the two germline ends. Note on this clonotype: Since a far larger clone is one base different, this is likely a read error.

Documented time point: newly diagnosed GD, antithyroid drugs for less than 3 months. Isolated PBMC RNA provided the starting material for the TCR library. The patients were drawn from one endocrinology department in Xi'an, China. Combining iRepertoire HTBI primers with Arm-PCR of CDR3 regions, the authors built TCR beta libraries. A single record per CDR3 protein comes from TCRdb applying MiXCR to the multiplex PCR reads. The sample lists some 220,000 distinct CDR3 sequences; about 19% were seen once. These data were also reused for a study on T cells in Graves' hyperthyroidism and ophthalmopathy. According to that study: Most thyroid clonotypes that were expanded above 0.001 also turned up in blood.

The input for sequencing was peripheral blood mononuclear cells (PBMCs), taken at new diagnosis, from a patient treated with antithyroid drugs. The V gene is TRBV13, the J gene TRBJ1-1, with a tentative D call TRBD1 (5 bases). The source of this sequence is a woman aged 25 to 45 with Graves disease. The CDR3 loop reads CASRYIDSNTEAFF. DNA for the CDR3: TGTGCCAGCAGGTACATTGACAGTAACACTGAAGCTTTCTTT.